These T cell receptor beta chains were read from a single sample in a study of Ad26.COV2.S vaccination and SARS-CoV-2 variants. TCRdb's copy holds only in-frame clones and misses some; the assay was immunoSEQ multiplex PCR. The table records around 300,000 clones, 85% to 90% of them present only once. Source: peripheral blood, taken in a trial of Ad26.COV2.S vaccine versus placebo. These TCRs come from a person between 18 and 65 years old who received the Ad26.COV2.S COVID-19 vaccine or a placebo. The CDR3 runs from the conserved cysteine through the conserved F or W. A D gene is named only where the DNA matches it firmly. Some rows mark clone size as missing; the rest say once, few, many or name a class of expanded clone.

j_call: TRBJ1-3
d_call: TRBD1
v_call: TRBV30
clone_size: NA
cdr3_nt: TGTGCCTGGGGTGAACTAGCCGGGACAGAGAGAAACACCATATATTTT
cdr3_aa: CAWGELAGTERNTIYF

j_call: TRBJ1-5
d_call: TRBD1
v_call: TRBV18
clone_size: NA
cdr3_nt: TGTGCCAGCTCACCGCGACAGGGGTTTGCCAGCAATCAGCCCCAGCATTTT
cdr3_aa: CASSPRQGFASNQPQHF

j_call: TRBJ2-3
d_call: NA
v_call: TRBV15
clone_size: NA
cdr3_nt: TGTGCCACCAGCGAGGGGCTAGGTACAGATACGCAGTATTTT
cdr3_aa: CATSEGLGTDTQYF

j_call: TRBJ2-3
d_call: TRBD1
v_call: TRBV25-1
clone_size: NA
cdr3_nt: TGTGCCAGCAGTGACCCGACAGGGGGGGTTCTCACAGATACGCAGTATTTT
cdr3_aa: CASSDPTGGVLTDTQYF

j_call: TRBJ1-3
d_call: NA
v_call: TRBV4-1
clone_size: NA
cdr3_nt: TGCGCCAGCAGCCATCGTACCCTGGACAGTCTAAGCTCTGGAAACACCATATATTTT
cdr3_aa: CASSHRTLDSLSSGNTIYF

j_call: TRBJ2-1
d_call: TRBD1
v_call: TRBV6-2/TRBV6-3
clone_size: NA
cdr3_nt: TGTGCCAGCAGCCTTACAGGGGCGCGTGAGCAGTTCTTC
cdr3_aa: CASSLTGAREQFF

j_call: TRBJ2-1
d_call: TRBD2
v_call: TRBV7-8
clone_size: NA
cdr3_nt: TGTGCCAGCAGCCCGCGAGTCGCGGGACTAGCGGACAATGAGCAGTTCTTC
cdr3_aa: CASSPRVAGLADNEQFF

j_call: TRBJ2-4
d_call: NA
v_call: TRBV10-3
clone_size: once
cdr3_nt: TGTGCCATCAGTGACAGGGCCGAGAGGAACATTCAGTACTTC
cdr3_aa: CAISDRAERNIQYF

j_call: TRBJ2-7
d_call: NA
v_call: TRBV28
clone_size: once
cdr3_nt: TGTGCCAGCAGTCCAAGGACAGCCTACCTCCACGAGCAGTACTTC
cdr3_aa: CASSPRTAYLHEQYF

j_call: TRBJ1-6
d_call: NA
v_call: TRBV11-2
clone_size: once
cdr3_nt: TGTGCCAGCAGCCCGATCTATAATTCACCCCTCCACTTT
cdr3_aa: CASSPIYNSPLHF

j_call: TRBJ2-5
d_call: NA
v_call: TRBV29-1
clone_size: once
cdr3_nt: TGCAGCGTTGATAGGGGGGGCCGGGAGACCCAGTACTTC
cdr3_aa: CSVDRGGRETQYF

j_call: TRBJ1-5
d_call: NA
v_call: TRBV2
clone_size: NA
cdr3_nt: TGTGCCAGCAGTGAGAGGGAGATGAGCAATCAGCCCCAGCATTTT
cdr3_aa: CASSEREMSNQPQHF

j_call: TRBJ2-1
d_call: TRBD2
v_call: TRBV6-2/TRBV6-3
clone_size: NA
cdr3_nt: TGTGCCAGCAGTGATCTAAGCGGGGGTCCCTACAATGAGCAGTTCTTC
cdr3_aa: CASSDLSGGPYNEQFF

j_call: TRBJ2-1
d_call: TRBD2
v_call: TRBV6-5
clone_size: NA
cdr3_nt: TGTGCCAGCAGTTACTCCGGCGGGAGGAGGGTCAATGAGCAGTTCTTC
cdr3_aa: CASSYSGGRRVNEQFF

j_call: TRBJ1-3
d_call: NA
v_call: TRBV19
clone_size: NA
cdr3_nt: TGTGCCAGCCAGTACAACAGGCTCTCTGGAAACACCATATATTTT
cdr3_aa: CASQYNRLSGNTIYF

j_call: TRBJ2-4
d_call: TRBD1
v_call: TRBV9
clone_size: NA
cdr3_nt: TGTGCCAGCAGCGGAGGGACAGGGCGCGTAGGTGACATTCAGTACTTC
cdr3_aa: CASSGGTGRVGDIQYF

j_call: TRBJ1-4
d_call: TRBD1
v_call: TRBV5-1
clone_size: NA
cdr3_nt: TGCGCCAGCAGCGCAGGGACAGGGGTCGAAAAACTGTTTTTT
cdr3_aa: CASSAGTGVEKLFF

j_call: TRBJ2-5
d_call: TRBD2
v_call: TRBV19
clone_size: NA
cdr3_nt: TGTGCCAGTAGTATGGCTAGCGGGGGTGCGGAGACCCAGTACTTC
cdr3_aa: CASSMASGGAETQYF

j_call: TRBJ1-5
d_call: NA
v_call: TRBV2
clone_size: NA
cdr3_nt: TGTGCCAGCAGTGAGGGATATTCGGGGGGGGGCAATCAGCCCCAGCATTTT
cdr3_aa: CASSEGYSGGGNQPQHF

j_call: TRBJ2-5
d_call: TRBD1
v_call: TRBV7-6
clone_size: NA
cdr3_nt: TGTGCCAGCAGCTTAGATTTCGTCGGGACAGGGGCTAATATCGTAGACCAAGAGACCCAGTACTTC
cdr3_aa: CASSLDFVGTGANIVDQETQYF

j_call: TRBJ2-5
d_call: NA
v_call: TRBV20-1
clone_size: NA
cdr3_nt: TGCAGTGCTAGTCGGGGGAGAGGGTCAGAGACCCAGTACTTC
cdr3_aa: CSASRGRGSETQYF

j_call: TRBJ2-7
d_call: NA
v_call: TRBV2
clone_size: NA
cdr3_nt: TGTGCCAGCAGTGAAAGAGGGGCAGGGAGCTCCTACGAGCAGTACTTC
cdr3_aa: CASSERGAGSSYEQYF

j_call: TRBJ1-5
d_call: NA
v_call: TRBV20-1
clone_size: NA
cdr3_nt: TGCAGTGCTAGTGGCGCTCCCTATAGCAATCAGCCCCAGCATTTT
cdr3_aa: CSASGAPYSNQPQHF

j_call: TRBJ1-5
d_call: TRBD1
v_call: TRBV28
clone_size: NA
cdr3_nt: TGTGCCAGCAGTTCCGAGGGGGCCTTTCAGCCCCAGCATTTT
cdr3_aa: CASSSEGAFQPQHF

j_call: TRBJ1-3
d_call: TRBD1
v_call: TRBV2
clone_size: NA
cdr3_nt: TGTGCCAGCAGCGCCGCGGACAGGCTACACTCTGGAAACACCATATATTTT
cdr3_aa: CASSAADRLHSGNTIYF

j_call: TRBJ1-1
d_call: NA
v_call: TRBV11-2
clone_size: NA
cdr3_nt: TGTGCCAGCAGCTTAGGCTTCGGGGTAGTGGCTTTCTTT
cdr3_aa: CASSLGFGVVAFF

j_call: TRBJ2-2
d_call: NA
v_call: TRBV4-3
clone_size: once
cdr3_nt: TGCGCCAGCAGCCAAGATTCGGGCTACACCGGGGAGCTGTTTTTT
cdr3_aa: CASSQDSGYTGELFF

j_call: TRBJ2-5
d_call: NA
v_call: TRBV7-9
clone_size: NA
cdr3_nt: TGTGCCAGCAGCTTAGTTGGGCGGCTCGAGACCCAGTACTTC
cdr3_aa: CASSLVGRLETQYF

j_call: TRBJ2-1
d_call: NA
v_call: TRBV7-3
clone_size: NA
cdr3_nt: TGTGCCAGCAGCTTAACCCAGGGGCCGGGGAGGAATGAGCAGTTCTTC
cdr3_aa: CASSLTQGPGRNEQFF

j_call: TRBJ2-2
d_call: TRBD1
v_call: TRBV3-1/TRBV3-2
clone_size: NA
cdr3_nt: TGTGCCAGCAGCCAATTCCCGACAGGGCTCACCGGGGAGCTGTTTTTT
cdr3_aa: CASSQFPTGLTGELFF

j_call: TRBJ2-2
d_call: NA
v_call: TRBV9
clone_size: NA
cdr3_nt: TGTGCCAGCAGCGAGAACACCGGGGAGCTGTTTTTT
cdr3_aa: CASSENTGELFF

j_call: TRBJ2-7
d_call: NA
v_call: TRBV28
clone_size: NA
cdr3_nt: TGTGCCAGCAGCCAACTCGGGGGTCAGGACGAGCAGTACTTC
cdr3_aa: CASSQLGGQDEQYF

j_call: TRBJ1-6
d_call: TRBD1
v_call: TRBV27
clone_size: NA
cdr3_nt: TGTGCCAGCAGTGGACCCCGGGACAGGGGTTCACCCCTCCACTTT
cdr3_aa: CASSGPRDRGSPLHF

j_call: TRBJ1-4
d_call: NA
v_call: TRBV29-1
clone_size: NA
cdr3_nt: TGCAGCGTTGTTGTCAGTAATGAAAAACTGTTTTTT
cdr3_aa: CSVVVSNEKLFF

j_call: TRBJ1-2
d_call: TRBD1
v_call: TRBV9
clone_size: once
cdr3_nt: TGTGCCAGCAGCGAGGGGGCAGACTATGGCTACACCTTC
cdr3_aa: CASSEGADYGYTF

j_call: TRBJ2-7
d_call: NA
v_call: TRBV3-1/TRBV3-2
clone_size: many
cdr3_nt: TGTGCCAGCAGCCAAGACACAGGAGGCAACGAGCAGTACTTC
cdr3_aa: CASSQDTGGNEQYF

j_call: TRBJ1-6
d_call: NA
v_call: TRBV27
clone_size: NA
cdr3_nt: TGTGCCAGCAGGACCGGACAGTATTATTCACCCCTCCACTTT
cdr3_aa: CASRTGQYYSPLHF

j_call: TRBJ1-5
d_call: TRBD1
v_call: TRBV18
clone_size: NA
cdr3_nt: TGTGCCAGCTCACTCGGGACAGGGAACAATCAGCCCCAGCATTTT
cdr3_aa: CASSLGTGNNQPQHF

j_call: TRBJ1-3
d_call: NA
v_call: TRBV29-1
clone_size: NA
cdr3_nt: TGCAGCGTTGATAACGCGGGGGGCACTGGAAACACCATATATTTT
cdr3_aa: CSVDNAGGTGNTIYF

j_call: TRBJ1-1
d_call: NA
v_call: TRBV6-2/TRBV6-3
clone_size: NA
cdr3_nt: TGTGCCAGCAGTTACTCCGCCAGGGTCGCTGAAGCTTTCTTT
cdr3_aa: CASSYSARVAEAFF

j_call: TRBJ2-1
d_call: NA
v_call: TRBV18
clone_size: NA
cdr3_nt: TGTGCCAGCTCACAAAGACTCGACATAACCCTCAATGAGCAGTTCTTC
cdr3_aa: CASSQRLDITLNEQFF

j_call: TRBJ2-7
d_call: NA
v_call: TRBV12-3/TRBV12-4
clone_size: NA
cdr3_nt: TGTGCCAGCAGTTTCGGGGATTCGGGGGAGCAGTACTTC
cdr3_aa: CASSFGDSGEQYF

j_call: TRBJ1-1
d_call: TRBD1
v_call: TRBV10-1
clone_size: NA
cdr3_nt: TGCGCCAGCAGATCGGACAGGGCGAACACTGAAGCTTTCTTT
cdr3_aa: CASRSDRANTEAFF

j_call: TRBJ1-3
d_call: NA
v_call: TRBV30
clone_size: NA
cdr3_nt: TGTGCCTGGAGTGTATACACAGGGAGCTCTGGAAACACCATATATTTT
cdr3_aa: CAWSVYTGSSGNTIYF

j_call: TRBJ2-7
d_call: TRBD2
v_call: TRBV10-2
clone_size: few
cdr3_nt: TGCGCCAGCAGTGAGTACGGGCTAGCGGGAAGGACCTACGAGCAGTACTTC
cdr3_aa: CASSEYGLAGRTYEQYF